Below, 22 T cell receptor beta chains from the same sample are listed, as sequenced in a study of cytomegalovirus exposure and HLA in healthy donors. Sequencing was performed with immunoSEQ multiplex PCR; in TCRdb, only in-frame clones are kept and a portion is missing. Here the sample spans approximately 300,000 clones, about nine tenths being singletons. Sample: PBMCs. These receptor sequences come from a young woman in good health and CMV-seronegative.

The chain has TRBV9 and TRBJ2-7; TRBD1 is a possible D gene (6 bases). This CDR3 contains 13 residues. Germline CDR1 is SGDLS and CDR2 is YYNGEE. Trimming shortened V by 0 bases and J by 6 bases, and 10 bases separated the two germline ends. For the CDR3, the DNA is TGTGCCAGCAGCGTAGTTCCGACAGGCGAGCAGTACTTC. Protein sequence: CASSVVPTGEQYF.

The chain recombines TRBV10-3 with TRBJ2-1; weak D call: TRBD2 (6 bases). CDR3 length: 18 amino acids. Trimming pared 4 bases from V and 0 bases from J, leaving 19 bases between. Germline V lookup: CDR1 ENHRY, CDR2 SYGVKD. The CDR3 coding sequence is TGTGCCATCAGTGTCCCGGATAGCGGCTTGAGCTCCTACAATGAGCAGTTCTTC. This gives the protein CAISVPDSGLSSYNEQFF.

The CDR3 spells CASSTASATHRELFF. CDR3 coding DNA: TGTGCCAGCAGCACCGCTAGCGCTACCCACCGGGAGCTGTTTTTT. V usage is TRBV7-3 and J usage is TRBJ2-2; the D gene is possibly TRBD2 (6 bases). Germline lookup yields CDR1 SGHTA and CDR2 FQGTGA. With 5 bases removed from V and 9 bases from J, the gap between germline ends came to 19 bases. CDR3 length: 15 amino acids. The full variable domain, completed using reference TRBV7-3 and TRBJ2-2, is GAGVSQTPSNKVTEKGKYVELRCDPISGHTALYWYRQSLGQGPEFLIYFQGTGAADDSGLPNDRFFAVRPEGSVSTLKIQRTERGDSAVYLCASSTASATHRELFFGEGSRLTVL.

The genes are TRBV5-6 and TRBJ1-1; D gene unclear. The CDR3 sequence is 13 residues long. Germline CDR1 SGHDT, CDR2 YYEEEE. The V end lost 2 bases, the J end lost 11 bases, and 16 bases lay between the germline ends. The CDR3 DNA reads as TGTGCCAGCAGCTTAAACTACGGGGTGGGGGCTTTCTTT. Translation gives CASSLNYGVGAFF.

This clone was picked up one time. The genes are TRBV28 and TRBJ1-2, with a tentative D call TRBD1 (6 bases). CDR1 is MDHEN, CDR2 SYDVKM, per germline. The CDR3 extends over 14 amino acids. V lost 6 bases and J 8 bases, leaving 19 bases between the germline ends. CDR3 bases: TGTGCCAGCAGCATCCCCCCAGGGGCGGCGGGCTACACCTTC. Translated: CASSIPPGAAGYTF.

This clone appeared a single time. This rearrangement joins TRBV4-3 to TRBJ1-2; the D gene is possibly TRBD1 (6 bases). CDR3 length equals 13 residues. V was pared by 11 bases and J by 4 bases, with 17 bases between. Germline-derived CDR1 and CDR2 are LGHNA and YSLEER. The CDR3 is CASGPQGTYGYTF. The CDR3, as DNA: TGCGCCTCAGGACCGCAGGGGACCTATGGCTACACCTTC.

The chain employs TRBV6-1 and TRBJ1-1; the D is unclear. CDR1 MNHNS and CDR2 SASEGT come from the germline V gene. V lost 4 bases to trimming and J lost 4 bases, with 16 bases between them. The CDR3 totals 15 residues. The CDR3 protein is CASSVPGVGVTEAFF. The CDR3 coding sequence is TGTGCCAGCAGTGTCCCCGGGGTTGGGGTCACTGAAGCTTTCTTT.

The chain recombines TRBV5-1 with TRBJ1-2; D is unresolved. The CDR3 runs to 13 residues. V lost 1 base to trimming and J lost 4 bases, with 8 bases between them. From germline, CDR1 is SGHRS and CDR2 YFSETQ. The CDR3 DNA is TGCGCCAGCAGCTTGTCGGGGATCTATGGCTACACCTTC. Its translation is CASSLSGIYGYTF. The full variable domain, with the rest looked up from reference TRBV5-1 and TRBJ1-2, is KAGVTQTPRYLIKTRGQQVTLSCSPISGHRSVSWYQQTPGQGLQFLFEYFSETQRNKGNFPGRFSGRQFSNSRSEMNVSTLELGDSALYLCASSLSGIYGYTFGSGTRLTVV.

The rearrangement joins TRBV19 to TRBJ2-1; 10 nucleotides align to TRBD2. The CDR3 has 17 residues. Trimming removed 4 bases from V and 8 bases from J; junction bases left unmatched: 14. Germline V CDR1 and CDR2: LNHDA, SQIVND (reference sequence). The CDR3 loop reads CASSRGTSGTFVYEQFF. CDR3 DNA: TGTGCCAGTAGTAGGGGAACTAGCGGGACCTTCGTCTATGAGCAGTTCTTC.

The chain uses TRBV5-6 and TRBJ1-3; D remains unclear. The V end was cut by 2 bases, the J end by 0 bases, with 6 bases between. The V gene's germline CDR1 is SGHDT and CDR2 YYEEEE. The CDR3 loop spans 14 amino acids. The CDR3 region has the DNA TGTGCCAGCAGCTTTGGACTCTCTGGAAACACCATATATTTT. This translates into CASSFGLSGNTIYF.

J is TRBJ2-7 and V is TRBV5-1, with a tentative D call TRBD1 (6 bases). CDR3 length: 15 amino acids. V gave up 0 bases and J gave up 4 bases, with 14 bases separating them. CDR1 and CDR2 from the germline V gene are SGHRS and YFSETQ. DNA for the CDR3: TGCGCCAGCAGCTTGGGGTCGGGACACCTATACGAGCAGTACTTC. It codes for CASSLGSGHLYEQYF.

This chain joins TRBV4-3 and TRBJ1-2; 7 bases match TRBD1. The CDR3 loop spans 13 amino acids. V shed 2 bases, J shed 3 bases, and the junction held 0 bases outside the gene matches. In germline, CDR1 is LGHNA, CDR2 YSLEER. Written as DNA, the CDR3 is TGCGCCAGCAGCCAACAGGGGGACTATGGCTACACCTTC. Translation gives CASSQQGDYGYTF.

The chain combines TRBV27 with TRBJ2-1; 7 bases align to TRBD1. The trim removed 7 bases at V and 1 base at J, leaving 7 bases unmatched. This CDR3 region has 15 residues. Per germline, CDR1 MNHEY and CDR2 SMNVEV (reference sequence). Here the CDR3 reads CASTRDSNSYNEQFF. The CDR3 DNA reads TGTGCCAGCACCCGGGACAGCAATTCCTACAATGAGCAGTTCTTC.

The J gene is TRBJ1-1, the V gene TRBV7-9; 9 bases fit TRBD1. This CDR3 is built from 16 residues. The germline gives CDR1 SEHNR, CDR2 FQNEAQ (reference sequence). V trimming: 5 bases; J trimming: 6 bases; junction bases outside the gene matches: 13. This chain's CDR3 is CASSPSRGTGRPEAFF. CDR3 nucleotides: TGTGCCAGCAGCCCCTCAAGGGGGACAGGGCGCCCTGAAGCTTTCTTT.

This clone came up a few times. The V and J genes are TRBV7-8 and TRBJ1-4, with TRBD1 matching over 9 bases. With 5 bases clipped from V and 7 bases from J, the junction kept 5 bases outside the gene matches. This CDR3 contains 14 residues. Germline CDR1 is SGHVS and CDR2 is FQNEAQ. CDR3 nucleotides: TGTGCCAGCAGCCAACAGGGGGCGATTGAAAAACTGTTTTTT. Translation gives CASSQQGAIEKLFF.

V gene TRBV5-1 combines with J gene TRBJ2-7; D uncertain. Germline V gene sequence: CDR1 SGHRS, CDR2 YFSETQ. CDR3 length equals 14 residues. Trimming removed 4 bases from V and 0 bases from J, with 11 bases in between. In DNA, the CDR3 is TGCGCCAGCAGCCTGCTTTTGAGCTCCTACGAGCAGTACTTC. Its protein product is CASSLLLSSYEQYF.

The rearrangement joins TRBV19 to TRBJ1-1; D is uncertain. Germline loops: CDR1 LNHDA, CDR2 SQIVND (reference sequence). V was clipped by 5 bases and J by 6 bases, with 16 bases between them. This CDR3 comprises 14 residues. CDR3 bases: TGTGCCAGTAGTCCGATCCCGGGGTACGCTGAAGCTTTCTTT. Translation gives CASSPIPGYAEAFF.

This clone turned up a few times. The rearrangement uses TRBV6-1 and TRBJ2-1; a possible D gene is TRBD2 (6 bases). V lost 5 bases and J lost 6, with 11 bases in between. The CDR3 sequence is 13 residues long. Germline CDR1 reads MNHNS; CDR2 reads SASEGT. CDR3 in DNA: TGTGCCAGCAGTCGCAGACTAGGCAATGAGCAGTTCTTC. As protein: CASSRRLGNEQFF.

The chain couples TRBV9 to TRBJ1-1; 7 positions agree with TRBD1. J was trimmed by 1 base and V by 0 bases; bases with no gene match: 3. The CDR3 contains 15 residues. CDR1 and CDR2 (germline): SGDLS, YYNGEE. The CDR3, as DNA: TGTGCCAGCAGCGTAGAAGGACAGGCGAACACTGAAGCTTTCTTT. Protein sequence: CASSVEGQANTEAFF. Looking up the rest from reference TRBV9 and TRBJ1-1 gives the full variable domain: DSGVTQTPKHLITATGQRVTLRCSPRSGDLSVYWYQQSLDQGLQFLIQYYNGEERAKGNILERFSAQQFPDLHSELNLSSLELGDSALYFCASSVEGQANTEAFFGQGTRLTVV.

A few counts support this clone. This chain links TRBV7-9 with TRBJ1-1; 7 nucleotides agree with TRBD1. The CDR3 runs to 14 residues. V trimming: 5 bases; J trimming: 4 bases; junction bases outside the gene matches: 7. From germline, CDR1 is SEHNR and CDR2 FQNEAQ (reference sequence). CDR3 residues: CASSADRESTEAFF. The CDR3 DNA sequence: TGTGCCAGCAGCGCAGACAGGGAGTCCACTGAAGCTTTCTTT.

This rearrangement joins TRBV27 to TRBJ2-5; D is ambiguous. Trimming took off 0 bases at V and 4 bases at J, with 3 bases between the two ends. From germline, CDR1 is MNHEY and CDR2 SMNVEV (reference sequence). The CDR3 totals 12 residues. The CDR3 here is CASSLSRETQYF. CDR3 DNA sequence: TGTGCCAGCAGTTTATCGAGAGAGACCCAGTACTTC.

The rearrangement joins TRBV7-8 to TRBJ1-1; D is undetermined. Germline V lookup: CDR1 SGHVS, CDR2 FQNEAQ. V was clipped by 2 bases and J by 4 bases, with 14 bases between them. The CDR3 contains 15 residues. CDR3 DNA sequence: TGTGCCAGCAGCTTAACTTCGCTCGGGTCCACTGAAGCTTTCTTT. Its protein is CASSLTSLGSTEAFF.